This record concerns one T cell receptor beta chain sequence. Its antigen is unidentified. The data were obtained in a study of cytomegalovirus exposure and HLA in healthy donors. The length of the CDR3 is 18 residues. The ends lost 4 bases at V and 3 bases at J; junction bases unmatched: 11. The germline gives CDR1 SGHAT, CDR2 FQNNGV. Primers included in the PCR were 60 Vbeta and 13 Jbeta primers. In the authors' methods: Some 11 million of the about 80 million unique TCR beta chains counted in a later analysis were shared. Assay: immunoSEQ multiplex PCR; the TCRdb copy retains only in-frame clones and omits some. V and J calls and clone size are copied from that table; D and trimming were computed from the DNA. The sample has 150,000 to 200,000 clones; roughly 81% are singletons. Points from the study as a whole: As a later analysis revealed, most CMV-associated TCR beta chains appeared HLA-restricted. In a later analysis, parvovirus B19, influenza, CMV and Epstein-Barr virus appeared linked to several top co-occurrence clusters. Follow-up analysis later connected one missense variant in DCLRE1C with trimming of TCR beta V- and J-genes.

What was sequenced was PBMCs. The genes are TRBV11-2 and TRBJ2-6; 8 nucleotides match TRBD1. The TCR comes from a girl aged 5 to 17 in good health and CMV-seropositive. The CDR3 sequence: CASSSRTGPVFGANVLTF. CDR3 bases: TGTGCCAGCAGCTCCCGGACAGGGCCGGTATTTGGGGCCAACGTCCTGACTTTC.